A selection of T cell receptor beta chains follows, all from one sample in a study of shared clonotypes between healthy human individuals. The data were produced by immunoSEQ multiplex PCR, yet TCRdb's version contains in-frame clones alone and is incomplete. The table records 2 million to 3 million clones, roughly nine tenths of them present only once. Specimen: naive CD4+ T cells sorted from blood. Source of these receptors: a man between 18 and 35 years old in good health. Each CDR3 is given with its conserved first and last residue. D genes are given only for firm matches. Expanded clones get a size class; other rows say once, few or many, or leave the size out.

J	size	V	D	CDR3	DNA
TRBJ2-1	few	TRBV5-1	NA	CASSYGLNNEQFF	TGCGCCAGCAGCTACGGACTCAACAATGAGCAGTTCTTC
TRBJ2-1	NA	TRBV4-1	NA	CASSRETNYNEQFF	TGCGCCAGCAGCCGAGAGACTAACTACAATGAGCAGTTCTTC
TRBJ2-1	NA	TRBV4-3	NA	CASSQEFYGSYNEQFF	TGCGCCAGCAGCCAAGAGTTTTATGGCAGCTACAATGAGCAGTTCTTC
TRBJ2-3	NA	TRBV18	NA	CASSPTRGGTDTQYF	TGTGCCAGCTCACCAACCCGCGGGGGCACAGATACGCAGTATTTT
TRBJ2-2	NA	TRBV5-4	NA	CATLPEPGRAAGELFF	TGTGCCACCTTACCCGAGCCGGGCCGGGCGGCCGGGGAGCTGTTTTTT
TRBJ2-7	NA	TRBV19	TRBD1	CASRGTGQLGYEQYF	TGTGCCAGTAGAGGGACAGGGCAGTTGGGGTACGAGCAGTACTTC
TRBJ1-3	NA	TRBV29-1	NA	CSVEVISGNTIYF	TGCAGCGTTGAAGTAATTTCTGGAAACACCATATATTTT
TRBJ2-7	NA	TRBV6-5	TRBD1	CASRRQGVKDEQYF	TGTGCCAGCAGGAGACAGGGGGTAAAGGACGAGCAGTACTTC
TRBJ2-1	NA	TRBV5-5	NA	CASSLVRGSSYNEQFF	TGTGCCAGCAGCTTGGTGAGGGGGAGCTCCTACAATGAGCAGTTCTTC
TRBJ1-2	NA	TRBV28	NA	CASSLSWAGYTF	TGTGCCAGCAGTTTATCTTGGGCCGGCTACACCTTC
TRBJ2-5	once	TRBV27	TRBD1	CASRQDRGQETQYF	TGTGCCAGCAGACAGGACAGGGGGCAAGAGACCCAGTACTTC
TRBJ1-1	NA	TRBV4-1	NA	CASSPLLAGKEAFF	TGCGCCAGCAGCCCACTGTTAGCCGGTAAAGAAGCTTTCTTT
TRBJ2-3	NA	TRBV11-2	NA	CASFSWRSGTDTQYF	TGTGCCAGTTTCTCGTGGCGGTCAGGCACAGATACGCAGTATTTT
TRBJ2-7	NA	TRBV11-2	TRBD2	CASSQEASGGRYF	TGTGCCAGCAGTCAAGAGGCCAGCGGGGGACGGTACTTC
TRBJ1-3	NA	TRBV6-5	NA	CASSYSLDSGNTIYF	TGTGCCAGCAGTTACTCTTTGGACTCTGGAAACACCATATATTTT
TRBJ2-7	NA	TRBV6-6	TRBD1	CASSYRDRGSYEQYF	TGTGCCAGCAGTTACAGGGACAGAGGGTCCTACGAGCAGTACTTC
TRBJ2-7	NA	TRBV18	TRBD2	CASSPPNLGGTTYEQYF	TGTGCCAGCTCACCACCAAATTTGGGGGGGACCACCTACGAGCAGTACTTC
TRBJ1-5	once	TRBV6-5	NA	CASSSGSNSNQPQHF	TGTGCCAGCAGCTCAGGGAGCAATAGCAATCAGCCCCAGCATTTT
TRBJ2-1	NA	TRBV5-1	NA	CASSESGRPTTVEQFF	TGCGCCAGCAGCGAGTCGGGACGCCCGACTACCGTTGAGCAGTTCTTC
TRBJ2-3	NA	TRBV7-2	NA	CASTSGDTQYF	TGTGCCAGCACCAGCGGGGATACGCAGTATTTT
TRBJ2-7	NA	TRBV5-1	NA	CASNDDSYEQYF	TGCGCCAGCAACGACGACTCTTACGAGCAGTACTTC
TRBJ1-2	NA	TRBV2	NA	CASSEEGSSYGYTF	TGTGCCAGCAGTGAAGAGGGGTCCTCCTATGGCTACACCTTC
TRBJ2-1	NA	TRBV6-1	TRBD2	CASRRTSGPYNEQFF	TGTGCCAGCAGAAGGACTAGCGGGCCCTACAATGAGCAGTTCTTC
TRBJ2-7	once	TRBV11-3	NA	CASFSGPYEQYF	TGTGCCAGCTTCAGCGGGCCCTACGAGCAGTACTTC
TRBJ2-1	NA	TRBV28	NA	CFAGSTFHKGNEQFF	TGTTTTGCGGGAAGCACGTTTCATAAGGGCAATGAGCAGTTCTTC
TRBJ2-6	NA	TRBV11-1	TRBD1	CASRLTGGAPGANVLTF	TGTGCCAGCAGATTGACAGGGGGCGCACCTGGGGCCAACGTCCTGACTTTC
TRBJ1-1	NA	TRBV25-1	NA	CASSAQGWGTEAFF	TGTGCCAGCAGTGCGCAGGGATGGGGGACTGAAGCTTTCTTT
TRBJ1-1	NA	TRBV5-1	NA	CASSLAYNTEAFF	TGCGCCAGCAGCTTGGCGTACAACACTGAAGCTTTCTTT
TRBJ1-4	NA	TRBV28	NA	CASSVGGNEKLFF	TGTGCCAGCAGTGTGGGGGGGAATGAAAAACTGTTTTTT
TRBJ2-7	NA	TRBV28	NA	CASSLLGGQAVYF	TGTGCCAGCAGTTTGTTAGGGGGGCAGGCGGTGTACTTC
TRBJ1-2	NA	TRBV6-4	NA	CASSGPGGSGYTF	TGTGCCAGCAGTGGCCCCGGGGGTAGCGGCTACACCTTC
TRBJ2-5	NA	TRBV27	NA	CASSSLGETQYF	TGTGCCAGCAGTTCCTTAGGAGAGACCCAGTACTTC
TRBJ1-5	NA	TRBV6-1	NA	CASRDGQTSNQPQHF	TGTGCCAGCAGGGACGGCCAAACGAGCAATCAGCCCCAGCATTTT
TRBJ1-2	few	TRBV6-4	NA	CATRGSYGYTF	TGTGCCACCAGGGGCAGCTATGGCTACACCTTC
TRBJ1-2	NA	TRBV9	NA	CASSVSGNYGYTF	TGTGCCAGCAGCGTCAGCGGTAACTATGGCTACACCTTC
TRBJ2-1	once	TRBV25-1	TRBD2	CASSETHREGPGQFF	TGTGCCAGCAGTGAAACCCACCGGGAGGGCCCCGGGCAGTTCTTC
TRBJ2-7	NA	TRBV20-1	NA	CSARLRYEQYF	TGCAGTGCTAGACTACGGTACGAGCAGTACTTC
TRBJ1-5	NA	TRBV4-1	TRBD1	CASSLPDRRDQPQHF	TGCGCCAGCAGCCTCCCGGACAGGCGAGACCAGCCCCAGCATTTT
TRBJ1-5	NA	TRBV7-8	NA	CASSLEDSSNQPQHF	TGTGCCAGCAGCTTAGAAGACAGTAGCAATCAGCCCCAGCATTTT
TRBJ2-3	NA	TRBV28	TRBD1	CASSPRDRRSDTQYF	TGTGCCAGCAGTCCTAGGGACAGAAGGTCCGATACGCAGTATTTT
TRBJ1-1	NA	TRBV6-5	NA	CASSIRAGNTEAFF	TGTGCCAGCAGTATAAGGGCAGGGAACACTGAAGCTTTCTTT